These 21 T cell receptor beta chains were sequenced from one sample in a study of blood T cell repertoires in COVID-19. Clones were read by immunoSEQ multiplex PCR, and TCRdb kept only the in-frame ones, dropping some. The data hold some 270,000 clones, with around 90% observed a single time. The sample taken for sequencing was PBMCs or T cells enriched from blood (not recorded which). The receptors come from a middle-aged woman who had recovered from COVID-19.

The rearrangement uses TRBV5-1 and TRBJ1-2, with D perhaps matching TRBD1 (6 bases). The CDR3 sequence is 13 residues long. CDR1 SGHRS and CDR2 YFSETQ come from the germline V gene. V gave up 3 bases and J gave up 4 bases, with 10 bases separating them. Here the CDR3 reads CASSSGDGYGYTF. The CDR3 nucleotides read TGCGCCAGCAGCTCAGGGGATGGCTATGGCTACACCTTC.

This clone was found once. This chain links TRBV18 with TRBJ2-1, with D perhaps TRBD1 (6 bases). CDR1 is KGHSH and CDR2 is LQKENI in the germline V gene. The CDR3 has 14 amino acids. V lost 4 bases and J lost 9, with 16 bases in between. The CDR3 DNA reads TGTGCCAGCTCACTATCGGAACAGGGCGGTGAGCAGTTCTTC. Translation: CASSLSEQGGEQFF.

The chain uses TRBV5-4 and TRBJ2-7; 7 bases are a match to TRBD1. The trim removed 4 bases at V and 2 bases at J, leaving 9 bases unmatched. The CDR3 has 15 amino acids. The germline CDR1 and CDR2 sequences are SGHNT and YYREEE (reference sequence). CDR3 DNA: TGTGCCAGCAGCGCCGGGACAGTTTTCCCCTACGAGCAGTACTTC. Translated, it gives CASSAGTVFPYEQYF. Drawing the rest from reference TRBV5-4 and TRBJ2-7, the complete variable domain is ETGVTQSPTHLIKTRGQQVTLRCSSQSGHNTVSWYQQALGQGPQFIFQYYREEENGRGNFPPRFSGLQFPNYSSELNVNALELDDSALYLCASSAGTVFPYEQYFGPGTRLTVT.

CDR3 region: CASSSEGQAYGYTF. As DNA, the CDR3 is TGCGCCAGCAGCTCCGAAGGACAGGCCTATGGCTACACCTTC. This chain joins TRBV5-1 and TRBJ1-2, with 7 bases identical to TRBD1. The junction had 6 bases not matched to a gene; V was cut back by 3 bases and J by 4 bases. The CDR3 loop spans 14 amino acids. Per germline, CDR1 SGHRS and CDR2 YFSETQ.

The chain has TRBV7-9 and TRBJ1-6; 8 nucleotides align to TRBD1. Germline CDR1 and CDR2: SEHNR and FQNEAQ (reference sequence). The J segment lost 0 bases and the V segment lost 4 bases, leaving 2 bases of the junction unmatched. This CDR3 has 16 amino acids. As DNA, the CDR3 is TGTGCCAGCAGCTCTACAGGGGGCTCCTATAATTCACCCCTCCACTTT. This translates into CASSSTGGSYNSPLHF.

J is TRBJ1-1 and V is TRBV12-3 or TRBV12-4; no clear D gene. This CDR3 region has 11 residues. The ends were cut back, 0 bases at V and 9 bases at J, with 5 bases in the middle. This CDR3 reads CASSLAYQAFF. In nucleotides, the CDR3 is TGTGCCAGCAGTTTAGCGTATCAAGCTTTCTTT.

CDR3 residues: CASSLGAGASYYEQYF. The CDR3 coding sequence is TGTGCCAGCAGCTTGGGAGCGGGGGCTTCATACTACGAGCAGTACTTC. The V call is TRBV5-5, the J call TRBJ2-7, with 8 bases lining up with TRBD2. V dropped 0 bases and J dropped 3; count of bases not matched to a gene: 8. Germline lookup yields CDR1 SGHKS and CDR2 YYEKEE (reference sequence). This CDR3 has 16 amino acids. The variable domain in full, with the rest retrieved from reference TRBV5-5 and TRBJ2-7, is DAGVTQSPTHLIKTRGQQVTLRCSPISGHKSVSWYQQVLGQGPQFIFQYYEKEERGRGNFPDRFSARQFPNYSSELNVNALLLGDSALYLCASSLGAGASYYEQYFGPGTRLTVT.

The chain is built from TRBV15 and TRBJ2-3; TRBD2 matches at 9 bases. Germline CDR1 and CDR2: LNHNV and YYDKDF (reference sequence). Trimming removed 6 bases from V and 4 bases from J; junction bases left unmatched: 14. The CDR3 loop spans 17 amino acids. The DNA for the CDR3 is TGTGCCACCAGTGGAGGGCCCTTAGCGGGGGTCTCAGATACGCAGTATTTT. It yields the protein CATSGGPLAGVSDTQYF.

This sequence joins TRBV6-2 or TRBV6-3 and TRBJ2-1; TRBD2 matches at 12 bases. The length of the CDR3 is 18 residues. CDR1 is MNHEY, CDR2 SVGEGT, per germline. V trimming: 2 bases; J trimming: 8 bases; junction bases outside the gene matches: 13. CDR3 amino acids: CASSYVRQASGRAYEQFF. The DNA of the CDR3 is TGTGCCAGCAGTTACGTACGACAGGCTAGCGGGAGGGCATATGAGCAGTTCTTC.

The chain uses TRBV10-3 and TRBJ2-7, with 8 bases fitting TRBD1. CDR3 size: 14 residues. Per germline, CDR1 ENHRY and CDR2 SYGVKD. V trimming: 10 bases; J trimming: 2 bases; junction bases outside the gene matches: 10. CDR3 protein: CATVHRQGPYEQYF. In DNA form, the CDR3 reads TGTGCCACGGTACACCGACAGGGGCCCTACGAGCAGTACTTC.

The V call is TRBV25-1, the J call TRBJ1-6; D may be TRBD1 (5 bases). CDR1 MGHDK and CDR2 SYGVNS come from the germline V gene. The CDR3 totals 15 residues. V gave up 6 bases and J gave up 10 bases, with 19 bases separating them. The CDR3 nucleotides are TGTGCCAGCAGGGATCCGGGACTCCCCCAGTCACCCCTCCACTTT. Its protein is CASRDPGLPQSPLHF.

This rearrangement joins TRBV29-1 to TRBJ1-5; 10 bases are shared with TRBD1. The CDR3 length is 18 residues. Per the germline V gene, CDR1 is SQVTM and CDR2 is ANQGSEA. Trimming took 4 bases from V and 1 from J; bases not matched to a gene: 13. The CDR3 DNA reads as TGCAGCGTTGCGGGGTTGACAGGGGGCGACGGGAGCAATCAGCCCCAGCATTTT. Translating gives CSVAGLTGGDGSNQPQHF.

The chain employs TRBV9 and TRBJ2-1, with D possibly matching TRBD2 (7 bases). Per germline, CDR1 SGDLS and CDR2 YYNGEE. The V gene lost 0 bases and the J gene lost 9 bases, with 13 bases spanning the gap. CDR3 size: 14 residues. The chain's CDR3 is CASSVAAGEGEQFF. The CDR3 DNA follows: TGTGCCAGCAGCGTAGCCGCAGGGGAGGGTGAGCAGTTCTTC.

The chain is built from TRBV19 and TRBJ2-6; 9 bases are shared with TRBD1. In germline, CDR1 is LNHDA, CDR2 SQIVND (reference sequence). This CDR3 has 19 amino acids. V dropped 5 bases and J dropped 0; count of bases not matched to a gene: 11. As DNA, the CDR3 is TGTGCCAGTAGTGGCCCGGGGACAGGGTTTCGCTCTGGGGCCAACGTCCTGACTTTC. Amino acids: CASSGPGTGFRSGANVLTF.

CDR3 loop: CSVDQGAGNTEAFF. The CDR3 coding sequence is TGCAGCGTTGACCAGGGGGCGGGGAACACTGAAGCTTTCTTT. This chain uses TRBV29-1 with TRBJ1-1, with 8 bases matching TRBD1. Per the germline V gene, CDR1 is SQVTM and CDR2 is ANQGSEA. This CDR3 region has 14 residues. The V and J ends lost 3 bases and 1 base, in that order; junction bases with no gene match: 4.

V gene TRBV5-1 combines with J gene TRBJ2-3; weak D call: TRBD2 (5 bases). The CDR3 is made up of 15 amino acids. The germline CDR1 and CDR2 sequences are SGHRS and YFSETQ. V was trimmed by 4 bases and J by 2 bases, leaving 14 bases between them. CDR3 protein: CASSLDFGVTDTQYF. The CDR3 bases are TGCGCCAGCAGCCTGGATTTCGGGGTCACAGATACGCAGTATTTT.

Comment on this clone: This sample includes further DNA sequences coding for the same CDR3. V is TRBV7-3 and J is TRBJ2-1; 10 bases map to TRBD2. With V trimmed by 5 bases and J by 1 base, 2 bases remained unmatched. This CDR3 is built from 15 residues. Germline V gene sequence: CDR1 SGHTA, CDR2 FQGTGA. The CDR3 region is CASSPSGGSYNEQFF. The CDR3 DNA reads TGTGCCAGCAGCCCTAGCGGGGGTTCCTACAATGAGCAGTTCTTC.

The V call is TRBV21-1, the J call TRBJ2-3; no DNA check was done on the table's D call, TRBD1. TRBV21-1 is a documented pseudogene. This CDR3 spans 19 amino acids. The CDR3 is CASSKDKAHRDPGGDTQYF. The CDR3 nucleotides are TGTGCCAGCAGCAAAGATAAGGCGCACAGGGACCCAGGGGGGGATACGCAGTATTTT.

The chain carries TRBV2 and TRBJ2-4; 9 bases align to TRBD1. V shed 6 bases and J 7 bases; nucleotides not matched to a gene: 10. The CDR3 consists of 15 residues. Germline CDR1 and CDR2: SNHLY and FYNNEI. The CDR3 region is CASRKDRGGINIQYF. In nucleotides, the CDR3 is TGTGCCAGCAGGAAGGACAGGGGTGGGATTAACATTCAGTACTTC.

This chain joins TRBV7-2 and TRBJ2-1, with TRBD1 matching over 7 bases. Germline trimming cut 5 bases from V and 6 bases from J; bases unmatched to any gene: 7. The CDR3 sequence is 14 residues long. Germline CDR1 reads SGHTA; CDR2 reads FQGNSA. The CDR3 coding sequence is TGTGCCAGCAGCCGCGACAGGGAAGGCAATGAGCAGTTCTTC. Translating it yields CASSRDREGNEQFF.

CDR3 loop: CASSLRGREDEQFF. As DNA, the CDR3 is TGTGCCAGCAGTTTACGCGGGAGGGAAGATGAGCAGTTCTTC. The chain couples TRBV6-5 to TRBJ2-1, with 9 bases that match TRBD2. This CDR3 region has 14 residues. The germline CDR1 and CDR2 sequences are MNHEY and SVGAGI. With 4 bases clipped from V and 8 bases from J, the junction kept 6 bases outside the gene matches.